The 9 T cell receptor beta chains presented below share a single source sample, sequenced in a study of T cells in Graves' hyperthyroidism and ophthalmopathy. Authors of the study amplified TCR beta CDR3 regions from RNA transcripts. First-round RT-PCR of the TCR CDR3 relied on the HTBI primer set. Each CDR3 protein gets one entry after TCRdb re-called the multiplex PCR reads with MiXCR. The table has about 740,000 distinct CDR3 sequences, around 13% seen once. The sequencing input was blood. Source of these receptors: a woman between 18 and 30 years old with Graves' hyperthyroidism.

About this clonotype itself: A much larger clone is a single base away; this may be a read error. Written as DNA, the CDR3 is TGTGCCAGCAGCTTCGGACAGGTCCCCGACAACGAGCAGTTCTTC. Translation: CASSFGQVPDNEQFF. The chain carries TRBV12-3 or TRBV12-4 and TRBJ2-1; 7 bases are shared with TRBD1. This CDR3 contains 15 residues.

This clonotype was picked up many times. J is TRBJ2-1 and V is TRBV24-1; TRBD1 matches at 8 bases. V shed 4 bases, J shed 7 bases, and the junction held 17 bases outside the gene matches. The length of the CDR3 is 18 residues. Germline V lookup: CDR1 KGHDR, CDR2 SFDVKD. CDR3 loop: CATSDPRRTGLTGNEQFF. In nucleotides, the CDR3 is TGTGCCACCAGTGACCCGAGGCGGACAGGGCTGACTGGTAATGAGCAGTTCTTC.

This clonotype was seen ten or more times. V gene TRBV2 combines with J gene TRBJ2-3, with a possible D match to TRBD2 (5 bases). The germline V gene encodes CDR1 SNHLY and CDR2 FYNNEI. The V end lost 3 bases, the J end lost 1 base, and 8 bases lay between the germline ends. The length of the CDR3 is 14 residues. The CDR3, as DNA: TGTGCCAGCAGTGATGTTAGCGGCACAGATACGCAGTATTTT. It is translated as CASSDVSGTDTQYF.

This clonotype was seen many times. The chain carries TRBV13 and TRBJ2-7; the D gene is possibly TRBD2 (5 bases). Germline CDR1 is PRHDT and CDR2 is FYEKMQ (reference sequence). V lost 6 bases, J lost 7 bases, and 10 bases lay in between. This CDR3 comprises 11 residues. The CDR3 DNA reads TGTGCCAGCAGTATTACGGGGGAGCAGTACTTC. Translation: CASSITGEQYF.

V and J are TRBV4-1 and TRBJ2-7; the match to TRBD2 covers 9 bases. V lost 6 bases and J lost 0; bases outside the gene matches: 6. Germline V lookup: CDR1 MGHRA, CDR2 YSYEKL. The CDR3 contains 15 residues. The CDR3 coding sequence is TGCGCCAGCAGTCCTAGCGGGGTAAGCTCCTACGAGCAGTACTTC. Its protein is CASSPSGVSSYEQYF.

The rearrangement uses TRBV7-2 and TRBJ2-2; TRBD1 aligns across 7 bases. V lost 5 bases and J lost 6; bases outside the gene matches: 12. Per germline, CDR1 SGHTA and CDR2 FQGNSA. The CDR3 has 16 amino acids. The CDR3 DNA sequence: TGTGCCAGCAGCCCCCGACAGGGTAGTAGCGCCGGGGAGCTGTTTTTT. It translates to CASSPRQGSSAGELFF.

This clonotype was found many times. CDR3 amino acids: CASSSRLAGEQFF. In DNA, the CDR3 is TGTGCCAGCAGCTCACGACTAGCGGGAGAGCAGTTCTTC. The chain uses TRBV11-2 and TRBJ2-1, with 11 bases that match TRBD2. Unmatched junction bases numbered 3, after V lost 4 bases and J lost 10 bases. The germline CDR1 and CDR2 sequences are SGHAT and FQNNGV. The CDR3 contains 13 residues.

This clonotype was observed at least ten times. This chain connects TRBV9 to TRBJ2-7, with 7 bases fitting TRBD2. The CDR3 loop spans 14 amino acids. With V trimmed by 2 bases and J by 3 bases, 5 bases remained unmatched. In germline, CDR1 is SGDLS, CDR2 YYNGEE. CDR3 amino acids: CASSVAAGDYEQYF. CDR3 coding DNA: TGTGCCAGCAGCGTCGCGGCGGGGGACTACGAGCAGTACTTC.

This clonotype appeared a few times. The genes are TRBV29-1 and TRBJ2-1; 10 bases fit TRBD1. This CDR3 comprises 16 residues. The ends lost 6 bases at V and 3 bases at J; junction bases unmatched: 11. Germline CDR1 SQVTM, CDR2 ANQGSEA. Here the CDR3 DNA reads TGCAGCGTCGCGGGGACGGGGACAGGGGTCTACAATGAGCAGTTCTTC. This translates into CSVAGTGTGVYNEQFF.